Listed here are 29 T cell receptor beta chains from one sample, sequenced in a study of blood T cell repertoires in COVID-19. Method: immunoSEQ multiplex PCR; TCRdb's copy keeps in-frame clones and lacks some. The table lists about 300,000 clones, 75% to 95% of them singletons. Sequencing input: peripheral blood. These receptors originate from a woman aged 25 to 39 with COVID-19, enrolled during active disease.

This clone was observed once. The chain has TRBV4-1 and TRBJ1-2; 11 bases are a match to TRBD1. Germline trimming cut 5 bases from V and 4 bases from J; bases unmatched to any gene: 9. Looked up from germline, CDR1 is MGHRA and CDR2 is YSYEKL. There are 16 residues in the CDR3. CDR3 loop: CASSLGQGALGYGYTF. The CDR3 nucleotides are TGCGCCAGCAGCTTAGGACAGGGGGCGCTCGGCTATGGCTACACCTTC.

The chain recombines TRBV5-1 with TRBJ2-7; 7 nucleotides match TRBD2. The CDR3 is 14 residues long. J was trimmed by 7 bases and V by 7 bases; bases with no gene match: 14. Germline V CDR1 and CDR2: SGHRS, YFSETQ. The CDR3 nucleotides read TGCGCCAGCGGGTCCTCAGCGGGAAGTCAGGAGCAGTACTTC. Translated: CASGSSAGSQEQYF.

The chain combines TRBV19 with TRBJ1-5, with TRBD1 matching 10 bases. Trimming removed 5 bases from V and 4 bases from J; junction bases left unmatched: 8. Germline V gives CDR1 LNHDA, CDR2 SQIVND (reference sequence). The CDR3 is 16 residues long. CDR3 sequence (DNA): TGTGCCAGTAGTGTCTTAGGGACAGGGGCAAATCAGCCCCAGCATTTT. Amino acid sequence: CASSVLGTGANQPQHF.

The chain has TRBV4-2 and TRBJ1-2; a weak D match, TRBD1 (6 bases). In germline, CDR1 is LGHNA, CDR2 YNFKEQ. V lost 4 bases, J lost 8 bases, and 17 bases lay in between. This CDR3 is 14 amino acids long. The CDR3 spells CASSRDPAGGGYTF. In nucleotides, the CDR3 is TGTGCCAGCAGCCGAGATCCGGCTGGGGGCGGCTACACCTTC.

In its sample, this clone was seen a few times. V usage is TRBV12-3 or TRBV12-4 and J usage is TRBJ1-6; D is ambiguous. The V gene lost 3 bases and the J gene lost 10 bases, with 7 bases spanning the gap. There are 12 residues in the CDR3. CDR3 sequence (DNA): TGTGCCAGCAGTTTTCCGGGATCACCCCTCCACTTT. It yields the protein CASSFPGSPLHF.

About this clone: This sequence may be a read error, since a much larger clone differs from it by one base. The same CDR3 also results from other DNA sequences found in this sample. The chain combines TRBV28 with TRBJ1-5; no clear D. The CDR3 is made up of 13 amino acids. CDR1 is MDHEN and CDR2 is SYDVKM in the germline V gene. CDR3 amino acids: CASSPTQNQPQHF. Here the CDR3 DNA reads TGTGCCAGCAGCCCGACACAGAATCAGCCTCAGCATTTT.

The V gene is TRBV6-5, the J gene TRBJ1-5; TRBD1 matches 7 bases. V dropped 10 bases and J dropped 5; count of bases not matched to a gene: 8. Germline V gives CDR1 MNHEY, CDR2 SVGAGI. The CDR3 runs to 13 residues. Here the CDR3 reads CATSTGTDQPQHF. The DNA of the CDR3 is TGTGCCACCTCGACAGGGACGGATCAGCCCCAGCATTTT.

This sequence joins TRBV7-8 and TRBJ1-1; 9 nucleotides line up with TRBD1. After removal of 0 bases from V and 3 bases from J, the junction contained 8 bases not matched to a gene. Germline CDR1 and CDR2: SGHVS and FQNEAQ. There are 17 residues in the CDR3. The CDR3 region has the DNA TGTGCCAGCAGCTTAGCGGGGACAGGGTTTGGTGACACTGAAGCTTTCTTT. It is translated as CASSLAGTGFGDTEAFF.

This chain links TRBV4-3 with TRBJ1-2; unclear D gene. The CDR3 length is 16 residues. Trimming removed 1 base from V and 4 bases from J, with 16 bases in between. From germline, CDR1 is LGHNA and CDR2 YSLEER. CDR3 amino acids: CASSQVTHMLGYGYTF. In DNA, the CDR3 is TGCGCCAGCAGCCAAGTTACGCACATGCTAGGCTATGGCTACACCTTC.

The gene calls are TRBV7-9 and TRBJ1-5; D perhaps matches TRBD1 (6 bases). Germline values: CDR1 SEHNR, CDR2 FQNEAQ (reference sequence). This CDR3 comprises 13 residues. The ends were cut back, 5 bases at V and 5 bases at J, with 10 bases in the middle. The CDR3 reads CASSPGADQPQHF. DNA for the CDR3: TGTGCCAGCAGCCCAGGGGCTGATCAGCCCCAGCATTTT.

CDR3 amino acids: CASSDWGLVRYEQYF. The CDR3, as DNA: TGTGCCAGCAGTGACTGGGGGCTAGTTCGTTACGAGCAGTACTTC. The chain links TRBV2 to TRBJ2-7; a possible D gene is TRBD1 (6 bases). The germline V and J ends were trimmed by 3 bases and 4 bases, with 16 bases remaining between them. Germline V gene sequence: CDR1 SNHLY, CDR2 FYNNEI. The CDR3 spans 15 residues.

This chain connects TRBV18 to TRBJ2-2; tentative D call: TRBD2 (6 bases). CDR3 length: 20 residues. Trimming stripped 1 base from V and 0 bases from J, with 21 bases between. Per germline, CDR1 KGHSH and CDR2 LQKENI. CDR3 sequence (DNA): TGTGCCAGCTCACCACGGAATACACGGTTCGGCGGGACGAACACCGGGGAGCTGTTTTTT. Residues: CASSPRNTRFGGTNTGELFF. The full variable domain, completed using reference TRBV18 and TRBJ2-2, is NAGVMQNPRHLVRRRGQEARLRCSPMKGHSHVYWYRQLPEEGLKFMVYLQKENIIDESGMPKERFSAEFPKEGPSILRIQQVVRGDSAAYFCASSPRNTRFGGTNTGELFFGEGSRLTVL.

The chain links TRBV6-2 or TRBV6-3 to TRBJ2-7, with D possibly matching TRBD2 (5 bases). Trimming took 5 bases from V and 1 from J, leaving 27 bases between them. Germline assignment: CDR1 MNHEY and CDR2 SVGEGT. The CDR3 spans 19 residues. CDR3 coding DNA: TGTGCCAGCAGTACCTCGGGCCTTCTGGACTGGCGAGGGTCCTACGAGCAGTACTTC. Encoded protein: CASSTSGLLDWRGSYEQYF.

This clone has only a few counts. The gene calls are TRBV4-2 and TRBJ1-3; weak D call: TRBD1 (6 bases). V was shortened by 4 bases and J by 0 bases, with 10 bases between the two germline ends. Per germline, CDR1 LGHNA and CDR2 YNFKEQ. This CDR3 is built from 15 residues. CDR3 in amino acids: CASSPGQPSGNTIYF. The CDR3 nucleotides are TGTGCCAGCAGCCCCGGACAGCCCTCTGGAAACACCATATATTTT.

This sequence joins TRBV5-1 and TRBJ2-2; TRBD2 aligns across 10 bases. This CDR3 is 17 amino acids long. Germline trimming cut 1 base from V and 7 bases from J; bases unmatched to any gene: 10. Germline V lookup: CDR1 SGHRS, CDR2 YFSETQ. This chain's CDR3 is CASSLSASGRSGGELFF. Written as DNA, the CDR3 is TGCGCCAGCAGCTTGTCGGCTAGCGGGAGATCAGGCGGGGAGCTGTTTTTT. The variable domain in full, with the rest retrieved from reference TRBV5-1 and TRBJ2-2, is KAGVTQTPRYLIKTRGQQVTLSCSPISGHRSVSWYQQTPGQGLQFLFEYFSETQRNKGNFPGRFSGRQFSNSRSEMNVSTLELGDSALYLCASSLSASGRSGGELFFGEGSRLTVL.

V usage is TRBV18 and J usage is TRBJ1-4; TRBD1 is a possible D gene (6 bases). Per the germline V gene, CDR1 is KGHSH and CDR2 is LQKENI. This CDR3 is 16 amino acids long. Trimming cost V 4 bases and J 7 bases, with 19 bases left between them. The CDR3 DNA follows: TGTGCCAGCTCACGCAGCCCGGGACAAGGGGGTGAAAAACTGTTTTTT. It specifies CASSRSPGQGGEKLFF.

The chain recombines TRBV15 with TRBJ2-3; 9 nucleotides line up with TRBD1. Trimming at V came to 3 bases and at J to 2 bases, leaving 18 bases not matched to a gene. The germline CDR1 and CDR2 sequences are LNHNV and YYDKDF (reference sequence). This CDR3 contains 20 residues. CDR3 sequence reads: CATSSPLGSGTGIDTDTQYF. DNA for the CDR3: TGTGCCACCAGCAGTCCCTTGGGTTCCGGGACAGGGATCGACACAGATACGCAGTATTTT. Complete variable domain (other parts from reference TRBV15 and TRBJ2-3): DAMVIQNPRYQVTQFGKPVTLSCSQTLNHNVMYWYQQKSSQAPKLLFHYYDKDFNNEADTPDNFQSRRPNTSFCFLDIRSPGLGDTAMYLCATSSPLGSGTGIDTDTQYFGPGTRLTVL.

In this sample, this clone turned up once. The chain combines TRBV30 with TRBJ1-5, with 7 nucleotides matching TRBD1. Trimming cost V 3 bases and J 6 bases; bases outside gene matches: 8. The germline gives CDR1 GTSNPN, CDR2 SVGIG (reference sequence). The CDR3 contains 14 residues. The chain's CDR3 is CAWSLKGAGQPQHF. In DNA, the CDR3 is TGTGCCTGGAGCTTAAAGGGGGCCGGTCAGCCCCAGCATTTT.

CDR3 DNA: TGTGCCACCTCGACTAGCGGGAGGGTTGATACGCAGTATTTT. Amino acids: CATSTSGRVDTQYF. The chain uses TRBV2 and TRBJ2-3; TRBD2 agrees at 14 bases. Germline V gene lookup returns CDR1 SNHLY and CDR2 FYNNEI. The CDR3 runs 14 residues. V gave up 10 bases and J gave up 6 bases; unmatched junction bases: 6.

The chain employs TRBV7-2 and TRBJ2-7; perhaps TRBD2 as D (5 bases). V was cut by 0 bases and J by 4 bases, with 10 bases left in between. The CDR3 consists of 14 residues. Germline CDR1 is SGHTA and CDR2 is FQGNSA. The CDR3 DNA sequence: TGTGCCAGCAGCTTAGCCCCCCTAGCTTACGAGCAGTACTTC. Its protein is CASSLAPLAYEQYF.

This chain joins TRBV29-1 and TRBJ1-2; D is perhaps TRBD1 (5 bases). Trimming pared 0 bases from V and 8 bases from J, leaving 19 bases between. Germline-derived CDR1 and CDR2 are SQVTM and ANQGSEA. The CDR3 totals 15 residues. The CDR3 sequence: CSVEDRAQGLSGYTF. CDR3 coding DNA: TGCAGCGTTGAAGATCGGGCGCAGGGACTATCCGGCTACACCTTC.

This CDR3 is CAWSVGGTSTDTQYF. The DNA of the CDR3 is TGTGCCTGGAGTGTCGGCGGAACTAGCACAGATACGCAGTATTTT. The chain links TRBV30 to TRBJ2-3, with no clear D. The CDR3 length is 15 residues. In germline, CDR1 is GTSNPN, CDR2 SVGIG (reference sequence). Trimming removed 0 bases at V and 0 bases at J, with 10 bases between.

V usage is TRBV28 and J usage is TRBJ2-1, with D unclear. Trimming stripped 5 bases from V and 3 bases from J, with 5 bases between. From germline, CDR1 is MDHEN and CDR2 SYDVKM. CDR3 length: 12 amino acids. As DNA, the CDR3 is TGTGCCAGCAGTCCTCGCTACAATGAGCAGTTCTTC. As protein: CASSPRYNEQFF. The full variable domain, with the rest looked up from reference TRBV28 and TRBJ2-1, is DVKVTQSSRYLVKRTGEKVFLECVQDMDHENMFWYRQDPGLGLRLIYFSYDVKMKEKGDIPEGYSVSREKKERFSLILESASTNQTSMYLCASSPRYNEQFFGPGTRLTVL.

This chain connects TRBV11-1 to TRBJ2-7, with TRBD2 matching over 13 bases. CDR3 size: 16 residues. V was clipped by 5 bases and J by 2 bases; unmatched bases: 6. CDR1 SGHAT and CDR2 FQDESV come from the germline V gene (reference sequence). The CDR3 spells CASSRTSGSQAYEQYF. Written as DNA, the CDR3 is TGTGCCAGCAGCCGGACTAGCGGGAGTCAGGCCTACGAGCAGTACTTC.

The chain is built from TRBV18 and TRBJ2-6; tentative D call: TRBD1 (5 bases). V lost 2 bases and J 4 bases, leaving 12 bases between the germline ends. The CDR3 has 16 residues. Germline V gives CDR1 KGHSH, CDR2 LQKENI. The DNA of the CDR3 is TGTGCCAGCTCACCATCCAGGGTGGTAGGGGCCAACGTCCTGACTTTC. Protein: CASSPSRVVGANVLTF. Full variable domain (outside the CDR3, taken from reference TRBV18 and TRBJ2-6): NAGVMQNPRHLVRRRGQEARLRCSPMKGHSHVYWYRQLPEEGLKFMVYLQKENIIDESGMPKERFSAEFPKEGPSILRIQQVVRGDSAAYFCASSPSRVVGANVLTFGAGSRLTVL.

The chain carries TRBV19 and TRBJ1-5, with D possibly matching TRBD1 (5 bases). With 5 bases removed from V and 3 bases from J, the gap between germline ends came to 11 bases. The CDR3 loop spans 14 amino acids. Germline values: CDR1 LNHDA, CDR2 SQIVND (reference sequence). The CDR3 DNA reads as TGTGCCAGTAGTCCTCGGGGGGTCAATCAGCCCCAGCATTTT. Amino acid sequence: CASSPRGVNQPQHF.

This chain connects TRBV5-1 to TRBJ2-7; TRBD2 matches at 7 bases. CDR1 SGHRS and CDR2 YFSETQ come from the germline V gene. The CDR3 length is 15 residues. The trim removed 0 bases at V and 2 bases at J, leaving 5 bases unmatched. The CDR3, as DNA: TGCGCCAGCAGCTTGGCCACGGGAGGCGCCTACGAGCAGTACTTC. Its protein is CASSLATGGAYEQYF.

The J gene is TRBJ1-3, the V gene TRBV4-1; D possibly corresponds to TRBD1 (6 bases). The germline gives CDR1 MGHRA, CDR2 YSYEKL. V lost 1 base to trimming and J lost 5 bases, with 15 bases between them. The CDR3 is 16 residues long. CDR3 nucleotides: TGCGCCAGCAGCCAAGTCATAGGGCAGGGGAGAAACACCATATATTTT. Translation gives CASSQVIGQGRNTIYF.

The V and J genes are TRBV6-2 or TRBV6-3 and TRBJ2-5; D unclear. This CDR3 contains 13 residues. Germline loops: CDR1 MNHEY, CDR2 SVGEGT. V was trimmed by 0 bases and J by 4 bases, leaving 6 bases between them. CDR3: CASSYSPGETQYF. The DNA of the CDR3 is TGTGCCAGCAGTTACTCCCCCGGAGAGACCCAGTACTTC.